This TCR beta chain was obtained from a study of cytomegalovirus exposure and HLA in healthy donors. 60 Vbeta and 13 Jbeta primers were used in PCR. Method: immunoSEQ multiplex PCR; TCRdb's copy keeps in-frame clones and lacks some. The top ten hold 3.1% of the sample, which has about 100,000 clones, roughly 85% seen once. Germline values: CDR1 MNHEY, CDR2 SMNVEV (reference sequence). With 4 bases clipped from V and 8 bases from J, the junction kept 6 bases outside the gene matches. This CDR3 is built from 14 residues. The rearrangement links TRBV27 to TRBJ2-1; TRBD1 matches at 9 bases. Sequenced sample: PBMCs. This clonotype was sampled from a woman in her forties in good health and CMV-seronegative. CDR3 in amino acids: CASSYGQGRDEQFF. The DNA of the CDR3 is TGTGCCAGCAGTTATGGACAGGGGCGGGATGAGCAGTTCTTC.